Below, 14 T cell receptor beta chains from the same sample are listed, as sequenced in a study of CD8 T cells in Susac syndrome. After extraction with the RNeasy kit, roughly 0.45 to 1 ug of the RNA was reverse transcribed using random hexamers. TCRdb reprocessed the immunoSEQ multiplex PCR reads with MiXCR, giving one entry per CDR3 protein. This sample carries 200,000 to 250,000 distinct CDR3 sequences, approximately 95% of them seen once, and the ten largest clones take 0.085% to 0.095%. Input material: CD4+ T cells from PBMCs. The receptors here all came from a human donor with multiple sclerosis.

The chain links TRBV3-1 to TRBJ2-7; D is unclear. CDR1 is LGHDT and CDR2 is YNNKEL in the germline V gene (reference sequence). The CDR3 totals 13 residues. The V and J ends lost 0 bases and 2 bases respectively, with 5 bases between them. The CDR3 loop is CASSQDPTYEQYF. The CDR3 DNA sequence: TGTGCCAGCAGCCAAGATCCCACCTACGAGCAGTACTTC.

Of note for this clonotype: Germline is not matched at one junction end, which may reflect a read error. In DNA form, the CDR3 reads TGTGCCAGCTGCTTCCGGGACGGCAACTACGAGCAGTACTTC. It codes for CASCFRDGNYEQYF. The rearrangement uses TRBV5-6 and TRBJ2-7, with D perhaps assigned TRBD1 or TRBD2 (5 bases each). CDR1 and CDR2 from the germline V gene are SGHDT and YYEEEE. The CDR3 has 14 amino acids. The variable domain in full, completed from reference TRBV5-6 and TRBJ2-7, reads DAGVTQSPTHLIKTRGQQVTLRCSPKSGHDTVSWYQQALGQGPQFIFQYYEEEERQRGNFPDRFSGHQFPNYSSELNVNALLLGDSALYLCASCFRDGNYEQYFGPGTRLTVT.

The chain employs TRBV10-3 and TRBJ2-2, with D perhaps TRBD1 or TRBD2 (6 bases each). Germline V gene lookup returns CDR1 ENHRY and CDR2 SYGVKD. V lost 6 bases to trimming and J lost 4 bases, with 12 bases between them. CDR3 length: 14 amino acids. CDR3 region: CAIRAGEVTGELFF. The CDR3 DNA follows: TGTGCCATCAGAGCAGGGGAGGTCACCGGGGAGCTGTTTTTT.

The chain uses TRBV30 and TRBJ2-3; D possibly corresponds to TRBD1 (6 bases). V lost 4 bases to trimming and J lost 4 bases, with 18 bases between them. Germline V gene data show CDR1 as GTSNPN and CDR2 as SVGIG (reference sequence). This CDR3 has 15 amino acids. CDR3 bases: TGTGCCTGGAAGGGCGGCAGGGGAGTATCAGATACGCAGTATTTT. It codes for CAWKGGRGVSDTQYF. The full variable domain, its missing parts supplied by reference TRBV30 and TRBJ2-3, is SQTIHQWPATLVQPVGSPLSLECTVEGTSNPNLYWYRQAAGRGLQLLFYSVGIGQISSEVPQNLSASRPQDRQFILSSKKLLLSDSGFYLCAWKGGRGVSDTQYFGPGTRLTVL.

This clonotype was seen once. The J gene is TRBJ1-5, the V gene TRBV5-6, with no clear D. V gave up 0 bases and J gave up 6 bases, with 4 bases separating them. Germline V gives CDR1 SGHDT, CDR2 YYEEEE. The CDR3 runs 12 residues. In DNA form, the CDR3 reads TGTGCCAGCAGCTTGGCCGGTCAGCCCCAGCATTTT. As protein: CASSLAGQPQHF.

The chain is built from TRBV18 and TRBJ1-5; weak D call: TRBD1 (5 bases). The CDR3 has 13 residues. V was clipped by 2 bases and J by 5 bases, with 7 bases between them. Germline V CDR1 and CDR2: KGHSH, LQKENI. The CDR3 nucleotides read TGTGCCAGCTCACCATCGGGGGATCAGCCCCAGCATTTT. Its translation is CASSPSGDQPQHF.

This chain joins TRBV14 and TRBJ1-6; D is ambiguous. The germline V and J ends were trimmed by 0 bases and 0 bases, with 12 bases remaining between them. Germline V CDR1 and CDR2: SGHDN, FVKESK. The CDR3 runs to 18 residues. This CDR3 reads CASSQDLPRTSYNSPLHF. The CDR3 nucleotides are TGTGCCAGCAGCCAAGATCTTCCCAGGACCTCCTATAATTCACCCCTCCACTTT.

The chain has TRBV28 and TRBJ2-7; unclear D gene. CDR3 size: 12 residues. Germline CDR1 MDHEN, CDR2 SYDVKM. V was clipped by 5 bases and J by 5 bases, with 10 bases between them. CDR3 loop: CASSLLRNEQYF. CDR3 in DNA: TGTGCCAGCAGTCTTCTCAGGAACGAGCAGTACTTC.

The rearrangement links TRBV7-2 to TRBJ2-7; D gene uncertain. V was shortened by 3 bases and J by 4 bases, with 10 bases between the two germline ends. CDR1 and CDR2 (germline): SGHTA, FQGNSA. The CDR3 length is 13 residues. The CDR3 is CASSFKVTYEQYF. CDR3 nucleotides: TGTGCCAGCAGCTTCAAGGTGACTTACGAGCAGTACTTC.

J is TRBJ2-5 and V is TRBV11-3, with D perhaps assigned TRBD1 or TRBD2 (5 bases each). Trimming removed 6 bases at V and 2 bases at J, with 13 bases between. Per the germline V gene, CDR1 is SGHNT and CDR2 is YENEEA. The CDR3 totals 14 residues. The CDR3 DNA reads as TGTGCCAGCAGTCGGGACCCGGCACAAGAGACCCAGTACTTC. It is translated as CASSRDPAQETQYF.

The genes are TRBV25-1 and TRBJ1-1; D is unclear. The CDR3 is 13 amino acids. Deletions cut 9 bases from V and 6 bases from J, with 17 bases between. Looked up from germline, CDR1 is MGHDK and CDR2 is SYGVNS. The CDR3 DNA reads as TGTGCCAGTGGCCAGAGCGACCGAGCTGAAGCTTTCTTT. Encoded protein: CASGQSDRAEAFF. The complete variable domain, with remaining parts taken from reference TRBV25-1 and TRBJ1-1, reads EADIYQTPRYLVIGTGKKITLECSQTMGHDKMYWYQQDPGMELHLIHYSYGVNSTEKGDLSSESTVSRIRTEHFPLTLESARPSHTSQYLCASGQSDRAEAFFGQGTRLTVV.

This chain joins TRBV20-1 and TRBJ2-3; D remains unclear. V was trimmed by 1 base and J by 5 bases, leaving 13 bases between them. This CDR3 region has 14 residues. The germline gives CDR1 DFQATT, CDR2 SNEGSKA (reference sequence). The CDR3 region is CSARAYSLVDTQYF. CDR3 nucleotides: TGCAGTGCTAGAGCCTACTCCCTGGTAGATACGCAGTATTTT.

The chain combines TRBV30 with TRBJ2-7; D is undetermined. The CDR3 runs to 11 residues. Germline V lookup: CDR1 GTSNPN, CDR2 SVGIG (reference sequence). Trimming shortened V by 2 bases and J by 4 bases, and 6 bases separated the two germline ends. The CDR3 spells CAWSRDYEQYF. DNA for the CDR3: TGTGCCTGGAGTAGGGATTACGAGCAGTACTTC.

A remark on this clonotype: An end of the junction differs from the germline gene, which may be a read error. J is TRBJ2-1 and V is TRBV20-1, with D unclear. CDR1 and CDR2 (germline): DFQATT, SNEGSKA (reference sequence). CDR3 length equals 16 residues. CDR3 bases: TGCAGTGCTAGAGAATCGCCGGGTTACTCCTACAATGAGCTGTTCTTC. This codes for CSARESPGYSYNELFF.